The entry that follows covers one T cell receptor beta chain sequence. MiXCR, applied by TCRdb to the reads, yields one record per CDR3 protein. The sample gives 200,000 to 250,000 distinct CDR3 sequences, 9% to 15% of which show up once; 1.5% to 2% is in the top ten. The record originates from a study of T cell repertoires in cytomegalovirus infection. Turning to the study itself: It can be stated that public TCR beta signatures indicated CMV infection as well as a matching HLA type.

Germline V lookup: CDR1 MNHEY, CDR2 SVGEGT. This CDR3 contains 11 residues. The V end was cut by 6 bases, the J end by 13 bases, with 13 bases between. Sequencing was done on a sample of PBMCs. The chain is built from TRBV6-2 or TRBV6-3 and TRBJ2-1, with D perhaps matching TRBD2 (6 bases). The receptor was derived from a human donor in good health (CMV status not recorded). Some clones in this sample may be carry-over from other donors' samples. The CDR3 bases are TGTGCCAGCAGCAAGGGGCGGGGACAGTTCTTC. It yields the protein CASSKGRGQFF.